This passage covers 8 T cell receptor beta chains from one sample sequenced in a study of T cell responses to AZD1222 COVID-19 vaccine. Measured with immunoSEQ multiplex PCR; TCRdb has only the in-frame clones, and not every one. This sample has roughly 180,000 clones; about 89% occur once, and the top ten carry nearly 3.5%. This specimen consisted of peripheral blood, obtained 28 days after the second AZD1222 dose. All receptors come from an adult who received the AZD1222 COVID-19 vaccine.

V usage is TRBV5-1 and J usage is TRBJ2-7, with 11 bases matching TRBD1. J was trimmed by 2 bases and V by 4 bases; bases with no gene match: 5. Germline V gene data show CDR1 as SGHRS and CDR2 as YFSETQ. The CDR3 covers 15 residues. Written as DNA, the CDR3 is TGCGCCAGCAGCCCTCCGGGACAGGGGGCCTACGAGCAGTACTTC. Amino acid sequence: CASSPPGQGAYEQYF.

V and J are TRBV27 and TRBJ2-7; D is unclear. Germline V gene data show CDR1 as MNHEY and CDR2 as SMNVEV (reference sequence). Trimming shortened V by 6 bases and J by 5 bases, and 8 bases separated the two germline ends. The CDR3 runs to 11 residues. CDR3 coding DNA: TGTGCCAGCAGCCGCGGAGACGAGCAGTACTTC. Translated, it gives CASSRGDEQYF.

This clone appeared once. The chain joins TRBV4-1 to TRBJ1-1, with D perhaps matching TRBD1 (5 bases). The CDR3 extends over 15 amino acids. CDR1 MGHRA and CDR2 YSYEKL come from the germline V gene. Between the trimmed V and J ends, which lost 4 bases and 4 bases, there was a span of 16 bases. The CDR3, as DNA: TGCGCCAGCAGCCCACCCGGGACCGGCGGCACTGAAGCTTTCTTT. Translated, it gives CASSPPGTGGTEAFF.

V gene TRBV10-2 combines with J gene TRBJ1-1; the D gene is possibly TRBD1 (5 bases). V was cut by 0 bases and J by 4 bases, with 9 bases left in between. Germline values: CDR1 WSHSY, CDR2 SAAADI. The length of the CDR3 is 14 residues. Here the CDR3 reads CASSESRGGTEAFF. CDR3 coding DNA: TGCGCCAGCAGTGAGTCTCGGGGGGGCACTGAAGCTTTCTTT.

The V and J genes are TRBV3-1 (or the pseudogene TRBV3-2) and TRBJ2-1; D gene unclear. The CDR3 has 11 amino acids. V was shortened by 5 bases and J by 15 bases, with 14 bases between the two germline ends. The V gene's germline CDR1 is LGHDT and CDR2 YNNKEL (reference sequence). CDR3 amino acids: CASSSSQVMFF. The CDR3 region has the DNA TGTGCCAGCAGCTCCTCTCAGGTGATGTTCTTC.

V and J are TRBV11-3 and TRBJ2-3; D uncertain. CDR1 and CDR2 (germline): SGHNT, YENEEA. The CDR3 sequence is 16 residues long. V shed 4 bases and J shed 4 bases, with 18 bases lying between them. CDR3 sequence (DNA): TGTGCCAGCAGCTCCCGAACCATTGGGTTCGCAGATACGCAGTATTTT. It yields the protein CASSSRTIGFADTQYF.

The rearrangement uses TRBV6-2 or TRBV6-3 and TRBJ2-1; D might be TRBD2 (5 bases). V was pared by 2 bases and J by 7 bases, with 9 bases between. The CDR3 length is 13 residues. Germline CDR1 and CDR2: MNHEY and SVGEGT. The CDR3 sequence: CASSYRTRNEQFF. CDR3 sequence (DNA): TGTGCCAGCAGTTACAGGACTCGTAATGAGCAGTTCTTC.

The rearrangement links TRBV7-8 to TRBJ2-7; 7 bases match TRBD1. CDR3 length: 14 amino acids. The germline gives CDR1 SGHVS, CDR2 FQNEAQ. Trimming took 5 bases from V and 1 from J; bases not matched to a gene: 5. The DNA of the CDR3 is TGTGCCAGCAGCAAGACGACAGGGTCCTACGAGCAGTACTTC. Protein sequence: CASSKTTGSYEQYF.